The 9 T cell receptor beta chains listed next were all sequenced from one sample in a study of CD8+ T cells in alopecia areata. Sequencing relied on a cDNA template that was reverse transcribed from extracted RNA. Method: immunoSEQ multiplex PCR; TCRdb's copy keeps in-frame clones and lacks some. The data show some 130,000 clones, about 60% seen once. The specimen was CD4+ T cells sorted from blood, collected at week 0. These receptors were taken from a human donor with alopecia areata.

The CDR3 sequence is CAFGGAVHEQYF. CDR3 coding DNA: TGTGCCTTTGGGGGGGCTGTCCACGAGCAGTACTTC. The rearrangement uses TRBV30 and TRBJ2-7, with D possibly matching TRBD2 (7 bases). In germline, CDR1 is GTSNPN, CDR2 SVGIG (reference sequence). CDR3 size: 12 residues. The germline V and J ends were trimmed by 7 bases and 5 bases, with 15 bases remaining between them.

This clone was picked up a small number of times. The V gene is TRBV10-2, the J gene TRBJ1-5; 8 bases map to TRBD1. CDR3 length equals 15 residues. After removal of 3 bases from V and 3 bases from J, the junction contained 4 bases not matched to a gene. Germline V gene sequence: CDR1 WSHSY, CDR2 SAAADI. The CDR3 region has the DNA TGCGCCAGCAGTGACAGGGGGCTATCCAATCAGCCCCAGCATTTT. Protein: CASSDRGLSNQPQHF.

The chain recombines TRBV6-8 with TRBJ1-5; no clear D gene. Germline lookup yields CDR1 MNHGY and CDR2 SAAAGT. This CDR3 is built from 11 residues. The V gene lost 7 bases and the J gene lost 1 base, with 2 bases spanning the gap. DNA of the CDR3: TGTGCCAGCACAAGCAATCAGCCCCAGCATTTT. Translating it yields CASTSNQPQHF.

This clone appeared a few times. This chain uses TRBV18 with TRBJ1-6; the match to TRBD1 covers 8 bases. CDR1 and CDR2 from the germline V gene are KGHSH and LQKENI. V dropped 6 bases and J dropped 8; count of bases not matched to a gene: 6. The CDR3 spans 14 residues. CDR3 amino acids: CASSARDRYSPLHF. The CDR3 region has the DNA TGTGCCAGCTCCGCCCGGGACAGGTATTCACCCCTCCACTTT.

This clone was seen only a few times. The CDR3 protein is CASSKGTDGGYTF. The CDR3, as DNA: TGTGCCAGCAGCAAGGGGACAGACGGTGGCTACACCTTC. V usage is TRBV7-2 and J usage is TRBJ1-2; 7 bases match TRBD1. The CDR3 has 13 residues. V shed 5 bases and J 7 bases; nucleotides not matched to a gene: 7. Per germline, CDR1 SGHTA and CDR2 FQGNSA.

The chain carries TRBV27 and TRBJ2-4, with TRBD2 matching over 13 bases. The germline gives CDR1 MNHEY, CDR2 SMNVEV (reference sequence). With 6 bases clipped from V and 10 bases from J, the junction kept 3 bases outside the gene matches. This CDR3 is built from 13 residues. This chain's CDR3 is CASRGLAGVIQYF. In DNA, the CDR3 is TGTGCCAGCAGAGGACTAGCGGGGGTGATTCAGTACTTC.

This clone was seen once. The chain employs TRBV4-3 and TRBJ2-7; no clear D gene. The germline V gene has CDR1 LGHNA and CDR2 YSLEER. The CDR3 consists of 13 residues. V dropped 4 bases and J dropped 4 bases, with 11 bases sitting between them. The CDR3 DNA follows: TGCGCCAGCAGCCCGGGCGTTGGTTACGAGCAGTACTTC. It specifies CASSPGVGYEQYF.

V usage is TRBV30 and J usage is TRBJ2-3, with TRBD1 as a possible D gene (5 bases). The germline gives CDR1 GTSNPN, CDR2 SVGIG (reference sequence). Between the trimmed V and J ends, which lost 3 bases and 6 bases, there was a span of 13 bases. The CDR3 extends over 13 amino acids. CDR3 in DNA: TGTGCCTGGAGCTGGACACCAATGGATACGCAGTATTTT. Encoded protein: CAWSWTPMDTQYF.

This chain uses TRBV6-5 with TRBJ1-3; TRBD1 might be the D (5 bases). The CDR3 extends over 15 amino acids. Germline values: CDR1 MNHEY, CDR2 SVGAGI. The V gene lost 2 bases and the J gene lost 3 bases, with 11 bases spanning the gap. The CDR3 loop reads CASSYAQGNGNTIYF. As DNA, the CDR3 is TGTGCCAGCAGTTACGCCCAGGGTAATGGAAACACCATATATTTT.